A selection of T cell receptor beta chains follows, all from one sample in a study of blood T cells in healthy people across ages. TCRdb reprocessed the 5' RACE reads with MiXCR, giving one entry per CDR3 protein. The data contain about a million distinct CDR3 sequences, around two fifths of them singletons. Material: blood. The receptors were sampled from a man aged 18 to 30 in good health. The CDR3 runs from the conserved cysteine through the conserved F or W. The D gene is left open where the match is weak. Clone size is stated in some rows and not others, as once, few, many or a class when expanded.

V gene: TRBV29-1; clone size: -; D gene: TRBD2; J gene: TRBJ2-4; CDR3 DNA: TGCAGCGTTGAGTGGCGGGGGGAGTTTGAAAACATTCAGTACTTC; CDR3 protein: CSVEWRGEFENIQYF
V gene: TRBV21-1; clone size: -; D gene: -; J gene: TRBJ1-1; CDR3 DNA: TGTGCCAGCAGCGCAACTGAAGGGACGGCTGAAGCTTTCTTT; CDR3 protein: CASSATEGTAEAFF
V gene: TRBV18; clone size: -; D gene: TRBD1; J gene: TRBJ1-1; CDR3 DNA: TGTGCCAGCTCACGGACGGGACAGGACCCTGAAGCTTTCTTT; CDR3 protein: CASSRTGQDPEAFF
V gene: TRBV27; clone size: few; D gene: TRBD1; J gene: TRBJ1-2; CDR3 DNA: TGTGCCAGCAGTTCGATCGACAGGGGCCATGGCTACACCTTC; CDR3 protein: CASSSIDRGHGYTF
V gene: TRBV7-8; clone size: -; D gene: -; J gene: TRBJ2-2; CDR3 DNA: TGTGCCAGCAGCTCCAGGGACCCTACCGGGGAGCTGTTTTTT; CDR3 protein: CASSSRDPTGELFF
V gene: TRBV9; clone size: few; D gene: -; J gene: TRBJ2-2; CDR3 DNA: TGTGCCAGCAGCGTAGATCAGGCGGGCGCCGGGGAGCTGTTTTTT; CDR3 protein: CASSVDQAGAGELFF
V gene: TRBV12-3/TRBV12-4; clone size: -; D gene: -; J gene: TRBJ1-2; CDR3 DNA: TGTGCCAGCACAGGGTACTCTTCGTATGGCTACACCTTC; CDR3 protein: CASTGYSSYGYTF
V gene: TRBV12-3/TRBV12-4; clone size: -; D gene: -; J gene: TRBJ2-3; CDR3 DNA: TGTGCCAGTCAAGGACAGCTACCCACAGATACGCAGTATTTT; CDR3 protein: CASQGQLPTDTQYF
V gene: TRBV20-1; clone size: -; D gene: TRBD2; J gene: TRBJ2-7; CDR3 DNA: TGCAGTGCTAGAGATCGGGTAGCGGGGGACTACAATGAGCAGTACTTC; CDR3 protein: CSARDRVAGDYNEQYF
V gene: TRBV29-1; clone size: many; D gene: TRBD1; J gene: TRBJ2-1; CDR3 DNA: TGCAGCGTAGCCGACAGGGCAAACTCCTACAATGAGCAGTTCTTC; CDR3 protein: CSVADRANSYNEQFF
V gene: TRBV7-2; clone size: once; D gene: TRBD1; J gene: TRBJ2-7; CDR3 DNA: TGTGCCAGCAGCTTAGCGATATCGACAGGGGACTTTAACGAGCAGTACTTC; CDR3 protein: CASSLAISTGDFNEQYF
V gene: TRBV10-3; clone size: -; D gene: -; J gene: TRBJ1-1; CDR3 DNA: TGTGCCATCAGTGAAGTAACGGACACTGAAGCTTTCTTT; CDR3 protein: CAISEVTDTEAFF
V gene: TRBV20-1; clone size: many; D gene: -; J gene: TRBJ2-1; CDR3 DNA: TGCAGTGCTAACCACCCGCAGCACAATGAGCAGTTCTTC; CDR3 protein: CSANHPQHNEQFF
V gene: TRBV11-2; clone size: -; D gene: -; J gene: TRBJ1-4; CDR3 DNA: TGTGCCAGCAGCTCCCGGCCTGGGCGGAATGAAAAACTGTTTTTT; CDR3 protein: CASSSRPGRNEKLFF
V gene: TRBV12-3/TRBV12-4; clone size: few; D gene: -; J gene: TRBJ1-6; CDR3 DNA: TGTGCCAGCAGTTTACTCCCAGCTTATAATTCACCCCTCCACTTT; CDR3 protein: CASSLLPAYNSPLHF
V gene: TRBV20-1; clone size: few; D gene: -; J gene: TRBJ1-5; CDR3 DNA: TGCAGTGCTACCCAAGGACGGCAGGACCAGCATTTT; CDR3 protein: CSATQGRQDQHF
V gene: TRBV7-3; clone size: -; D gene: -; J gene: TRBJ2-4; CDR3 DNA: TGTGCCAGCGAACAAGCCAAAAACATTCAGTACTTC; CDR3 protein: CASEQAKNIQYF
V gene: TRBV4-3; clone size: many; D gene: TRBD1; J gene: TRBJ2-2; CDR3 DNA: TGTGCCAGCAGCCCAGGGGGTACCGGGGAGCTGTTTTTT; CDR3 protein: CASSPGGTGELFF
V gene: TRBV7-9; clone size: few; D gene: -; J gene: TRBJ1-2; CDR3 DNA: TGTGCCAGCAGCCATTTGACATCTAACTATGGCTACACCTTC; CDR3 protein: CASSHLTSNYGYTF
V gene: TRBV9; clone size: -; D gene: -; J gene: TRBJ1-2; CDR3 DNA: TGTGCCAGCAGCATACACGACTCGAACTATGGCTACACCTTC; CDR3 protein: CASSIHDSNYGYTF
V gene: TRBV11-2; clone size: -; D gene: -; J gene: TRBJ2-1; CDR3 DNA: TGTGCCAGCAGCCCAAGGTATGAGCAGTTCTTC; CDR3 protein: CASSPRYEQFF
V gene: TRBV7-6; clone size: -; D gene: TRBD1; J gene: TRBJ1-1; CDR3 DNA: TGTGCCAGCAGCGCCGGGACAGGGATTCGGCCTGAAGCTTTCTTT; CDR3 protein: CASSAGTGIRPEAFF
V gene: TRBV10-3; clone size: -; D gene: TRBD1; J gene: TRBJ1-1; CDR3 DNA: TGTGCCTCTCGGGACAGAACCAACACTGAAGCTTTCTTT; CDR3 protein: CASRDRTNTEAFF
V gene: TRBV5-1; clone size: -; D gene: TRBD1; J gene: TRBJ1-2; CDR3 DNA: TGCGCCAGCAGCCCCGACCCCGACAGGGGTAGTGGCTACACCTTC; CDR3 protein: CASSPDPDRGSGYTF
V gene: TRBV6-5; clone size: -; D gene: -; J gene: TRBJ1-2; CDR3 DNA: TGTGCCAGCAGTCCCCTCGGGGAATCCTACTATGGCTACACCTTC; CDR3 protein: CASSPLGESYYGYTF
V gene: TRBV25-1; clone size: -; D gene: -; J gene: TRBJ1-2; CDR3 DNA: TGTGCCAGCAGTGAATGGTCGGGATATGGCTACACCTTC; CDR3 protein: CASSEWSGYGYTF
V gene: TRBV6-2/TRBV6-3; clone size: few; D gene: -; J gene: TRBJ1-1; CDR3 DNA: TGTGCCAGCAGTTACCCGAACCGGGGAGCTTCTGAAGCTTTCTTT; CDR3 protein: CASSYPNRGASEAFF